A single sample is the source of the 14 T cell receptor beta chains below, sequenced in a study of shared clonotypes between healthy human individuals. TCRdb keeps only in-frame clones here, not all; method: immunoSEQ multiplex PCR. This table holds about 1 million clones, roughly 75% found once. Sequences were obtained from memory CD4+ T cells sorted from blood. Subset described: CD45RA-negative fraction. Source of these receptors: a man aged 18 to 30 in good health.

The chain carries TRBV10-2 and TRBJ2-1; D might be TRBD1 or TRBD2, each matching 5 bases. V was shortened by 7 bases and J by 3 bases, with 13 bases between the two germline ends. The CDR3 is made up of 14 amino acids. Germline assignment: CDR1 WSHSY and CDR2 SAAADI. CDR3 DNA sequence: TGCGCCAGCATCGGGACCTCGAACTACAATGAGCAGTTCTTC. Translation gives CASIGTSNYNEQFF.

V gene TRBV10-1 combines with J gene TRBJ2-7; TRBD1 matches at 7 bases. Germline V gives CDR1 WNHNN, CDR2 SYGVQD (reference sequence). V shed 4 bases and J 6 bases; nucleotides not matched to a gene: 18. This CDR3 spans 17 amino acids. As DNA, the CDR3 is TGCGCCAGCAGTGCGACCAGGGGGTCCACCTCTATTGGCGAGCAGTACTTC. This gives the protein CASSATRGSTSIGEQYF.

This rearrangement joins TRBV27 to TRBJ2-3; D may be TRBD1 (5 bases). The CDR3 sequence is 15 residues long. CDR1 is MNHEY and CDR2 is SMNVEV in the germline V gene (reference sequence). V was pared by 8 bases and J by 5 bases, with 20 bases between. The CDR3 DNA follows: TGTGCCAGCTCCGTTAGGGGTCAGGGTAGAGATACGCAGTATTTT. This codes for CASSVRGQGRDTQYF.

This clone has just a few counts. J is TRBJ2-5 and V is TRBV30; a weak D match, TRBD1 (6 bases). The CDR3 totals 12 residues. Trimming removed 1 base from V and 5 bases from J, with 8 bases in between. Germline V gene data show CDR1 as GTSNPN and CDR2 as SVGIG (reference sequence). The CDR3 bases are TGTGCCTGGAGTGCTACAGGGGAGACCCAGTACTTC. This gives the protein CAWSATGETQYF.

This rearrangement joins TRBV4-1 to TRBJ2-3; D possibly corresponds to TRBD2 (5 bases). Trimming cost V 0 bases and J 10 bases, with 17 bases left between them. Germline V gives CDR1 MGHRA, CDR2 YSYEKL. CDR3 size: 15 residues. This CDR3 is CASSQEGSHLVAQYF. The CDR3 DNA reads TGCGCCAGCAGCCAAGAAGGGAGCCATTTAGTCGCGCAGTATTTT.

The V and J genes are TRBV27 and TRBJ2-6; D ambiguous. The CDR3 spans 14 residues. CDR1 and CDR2 (germline): MNHEY, SMNVEV (reference sequence). Trimming took off 2 bases at V and 1 base at J, with 3 bases between the two ends. The CDR3 sequence is CASSLQSGANVLTF. The CDR3 DNA follows: TGTGCCAGCAGTTTACAATCTGGGGCCAACGTCCTGACTTTC.

The chain joins TRBV6-5 to TRBJ2-7; 10 nucleotides match TRBD1. Per the germline V gene, CDR1 is MNHEY and CDR2 is SVGAGI. The CDR3 contains 14 residues. J lost 7 bases, V lost 5 bases, and 8 bases had no gene match. The CDR3 sequence: CASSGRQGAGEQYF. In DNA, the CDR3 is TGTGCCAGCAGTGGGAGACAGGGGGCCGGGGAGCAGTACTTC.

This clone came up once. This rearrangement joins TRBV7-2 to TRBJ1-3; no reliable D call. V lost 6 bases and J 6 bases, leaving 15 bases between the germline ends. Germline V gene sequence: CDR1 SGHTA, CDR2 FQGNSA. This CDR3 is 14 amino acids long. The CDR3 protein is CASRSTSVENTIYF. In DNA, the CDR3 is TGTGCCAGCAGATCAACGAGTGTGGAAAACACCATATATTTT.

CDR3 sequence: CASSLATNYNEQFF. In DNA form, the CDR3 reads TGCGCCAGCAGCTTGGCCACCAATTACAATGAGCAGTTCTTC. The chain employs TRBV5-1 and TRBJ2-1; D not certain. The CDR3 spans 14 residues. Trimming removed 0 bases from V and 4 bases from J, with 8 bases in between. The V gene's germline CDR1 is SGHRS and CDR2 YFSETQ.

The V gene is TRBV18, the J gene TRBJ1-6, with D possibly TRBD1 on 5 matching bases. Trimming took off 3 bases at V and 7 bases at J, with 10 bases between the two ends. Germline CDR1 is KGHSH and CDR2 is LQKENI. The CDR3 runs 14 residues. CDR3 coding DNA: TGTGCCAGCTCACCCGGGACGGCAAATTCACCCCTCCACTTT. Translation gives CASSPGTANSPLHF.

This clone was seen repeatedly, ten times or more. The J gene is TRBJ1-5, the V gene TRBV27, with a tentative D call TRBD1 (5 bases). The germline V and J ends were trimmed by 2 bases and 3 bases, with 14 bases remaining between them. The germline CDR1 and CDR2 sequences are MNHEY and SMNVEV (reference sequence). The CDR3 is 16 amino acids. The CDR3 DNA is TGTGCCAGCAGTTTAACATGGACGGGGCTCAATCAGCCCCAGCATTTT. Translating gives CASSLTWTGLNQPQHF.

The J gene is TRBJ1-1, the V gene TRBV4-1; D is ambiguous. Per the germline V gene, CDR1 is MGHRA and CDR2 is YSYEKL. The CDR3 has 15 amino acids. With 0 bases removed from V and 1 base from J, the gap between germline ends came to 9 bases. CDR3 sequence (DNA): TGCGCCAGCAGCCAAGATCCGTCGGCGAACACTGAAGCTTTCTTT. Amino acid sequence: CASSQDPSANTEAFF.

Note on this clone: This same CDR3 is encoded by further DNA sequences in the sample. The CDR3 nucleotides read TGTGCCAGCAGCCGACCGTATAATTCACCCCTCCACTTT. Translating gives CASSRPYNSPLHF. The rearrangement links TRBV5-6 to TRBJ1-6; D remains ambiguous. From germline, CDR1 is SGHDT and CDR2 YYEEEE. Trimming took off 4 bases at V and 4 bases at J, with 6 bases between the two ends. The CDR3 spans 13 residues.

V is TRBV5-4 and J is TRBJ2-7; D is ambiguous. The germline V and J ends were trimmed by 1 base and 12 bases, with 8 bases remaining between them. Germline values: CDR1 SGHNT, CDR2 YYREEE (reference sequence). The CDR3 loop spans 10 amino acids. CDR3 sequence: CASSLTWAYF. The CDR3 DNA reads TGTGCCAGCAGCTTGACATGGGCGTACTTC.